This entry concerns a single TCR beta chain. Its antigen specificity is not known. No quality values exist for individual bases; no much larger clone is one base distant. Trimming costs V 3 bases and J 7 bases, and their ends lie 12 bases apart. As encoded in the germline V gene (reference sequence), CDR1 is MNHNY while CDR2 is SVGAGI. Counted from cysteine to phenylalanine, this CDR3 has 13 amino acids. Here the CDR3 DNA is all that survives: 39 bases in frame from base 1. Each collaborating institution followed its own protocols to collect whole blood in K2EDTA tubes. For TCRbeta analysis, collaborators shipped samples in one of three forms: frozen whole blood, isolated PBMCs, or DNA extracted from either of those sample types. TCRbeta CDR3 regions were amplified from genomic DNA using the immunoSEQ Assay, a bias-controlled multiplex PCR. For the original study's pipeline: Nucleated cell counts per sample were estimated from amplification of reference gene primers within the assay. To quantify the absolute abundance of each unique TCRbeta CDR3 rearrangement, sequence reads were collapsed and filtered. Productive Simpson clonality was computed per sample as the square root of Simpson's diversity index over productive rearrangements. In its TCRdb copy, this immuneACCESS table keeps in-frame sequences only and misses some clones. Where compared with another copy, unresolved V genes explain less than half of these, and the others have no known cause. The V and J calls and clone size are taken from that table; D and trimming were inferred from the DNA. Recorded for this sample are about 150,000 clones; approximately 80% of them occurred a single time. The ten most abundant clones make up less than 2.5% of the sample.

The entry originates in a study of blood T cell repertoires in COVID-19 (TCRdb year 2020). For context, the study as a whole: The collaborator samples originated in the United States, Italy and Spain and spanned the acute and convalescent phases of COVID-19. Subjects who had been exposed to COVID-19, were actively infected with it, or had recovered from it provided the deeply sampled blood TCRbeta repertoires that made up the dataset. Samples came from the ongoing ImmuneRACE study (first 160 participants) plus 1,254 subjects from 6 global collaborators. Nearly every sample came with metadata listing a de-identified subject ID, COVID-19 status, age in years and sex. The prospective study material was composed of cDNA or gDNA derived from T cells, B-cell-depleted T cells, or PBMCs. The repertoires were made available in a free public database intended to serve as a resource for research on the immune response to SARS-CoV-2. Where available, HLA class I and class II types were obtained from metadata supplied by the sample provider rather than from assay-based typing.

Broader findings and caveats from the paper: How much clinical and demographic metadata was included differed by source and by participant, and the metadata was provided uncurated.

Sequences were obtained from peripheral blood. This sequence originates from a man between 65 and 85 years old with acute or convalescent COVID-19. The rearrangement combines TRBV6-6 with TRBJ1-2, with TRBD1 as a weak D call on 6 bases. The DNA is as follows: TGTGCCAGCAGTTATTCAGGGGTCGGTGGCTACACCTTC. This encodes CASSYSGVGGYTF.